This is a list of T cell receptor beta chains from one sample in a study of OX40 agonist ivuxolimab in advanced cancers. The table came from immunoSEQ multiplex PCR; TCRdb's copy has only in-frame clones and leaves some out. The table shows around 63,000 clones, with over 90% occurring only once. Sequences were derived from CD4+ or CD8+ T cells sorted from blood, sampled in a trial of the OX40 agonist ivuxolimab. Receptor source: an adult with an advanced solid tumor such as melanoma, head and neck, liver or kidney cancer. CDR3s include the opening cysteine and the closing phenylalanine or tryptophan. D genes are given only for firm matches. Where a row states a size, it is once, few, many or the class of an expanded clone; other rows omit it.

CDR3 DNA | CDR3 protein | V gene | D gene | clone size | J gene
TGTGCCAGCAGTTCCGCGACAGGGTACGAGCAGTACTTC | CASSSATGYEQYF | TRBV27 | TRBD1 | . | TRBJ2-7
TGTGCCAGCAGTACAGTACGGTGGACAGGCCTTCACACAGATACGCAGTATTTT | CASSTVRWTGLHTDTQYF | TRBV27 | TRBD1 | . | TRBJ2-3
TGTGCCAGCAGCTCTCAGGACCGGGGGAATGAGCAGTTCTTC | CASSSQDRGNEQFF | TRBV9 | . | . | TRBJ2-1
TGTGCCAGCAGCAGATCCGACAGCTCAACTAATGAAAAACTGTTTTTT | CASSRSDSSTNEKLFF | TRBV7-9 | . | . | TRBJ1-4
TGTGCCAGTAGTATAGGGTTAGCGGGAGCAGAAGAGCAGTTCTTC | CASSIGLAGAEEQFF | TRBV19 | TRBD2 | . | TRBJ2-1
TGTGCCAGCAGCTTAAAGGCACAAGAGACCCAGTACTTC | CASSLKAQETQYF | TRBV13 | . | . | TRBJ2-5
TGTGCCAGCAGTGAAGACAGCTTCACAGATACGCAGTATTTT | CASSEDSFTDTQYF | TRBV2 | . | . | TRBJ2-3
TGTGCCAGCATTATTACGTCTCTAGCGGGAGGGCCGGGGGGTAACATTCAGTACTTC | CASIITSLAGGPGGNIQYF | TRBV27 | TRBD2 | . | TRBJ2-4
TGTGCCATCAGGGCTAGCGGCTCAGACTCCTACAATGAGCAGTTCTTC | CAIRASGSDSYNEQFF | TRBV10-3 | TRBD2 | once | TRBJ2-1
TGTGCCAGCAGCTTATTTGGGAACCCTAACAATGAGCAGTTCTTC | CASSLFGNPNNEQFF | TRBV11-2 | . | . | TRBJ2-1
TGTGCCAGCAGTGAAGGGGGCTCTGGAAACACCATATATTTT | CASSEGGSGNTIYF | TRBV6-1 | . | . | TRBJ1-3
TGCGCCAGCAGCTTGGGGACAGGGGAGTCCTACGAGCAGTACTTC | CASSLGTGESYEQYF | TRBV5-1 | TRBD1 | once | TRBJ2-7
TGTGCCAGCAGGGGGACTAGCGGGGGTACAGATACGCAGTATTTT | CASRGTSGGTDTQYF | TRBV2 | TRBD2 | few | TRBJ2-3
TGTGCCACCACAGGGGGCGGGGAGCTGTTTTTT | CATTGGGELFF | TRBV27 | TRBD1 | few | TRBJ2-2
TGCGCCAGCAGTCTTAGCGGGGTATCCTACAATGAGCAGTTCTTC | CASSLSGVSYNEQFF | TRBV4-3 | TRBD2 | . | TRBJ2-1
TGCGCCAGCAGCCCTTCCGCGCGCCCCTGGGATGAGCAGTTCTTC | CASSPSARPWDEQFF | TRBV4-1 | . | . | TRBJ2-1
TGTGCCAGCAGCTTACTTTTTGTAGCGGGAGGGCGTTACAATGAGCAGTTCTTC | CASSLLFVAGGRYNEQFF | TRBV11-3 | TRBD2 | . | TRBJ2-1
TGTGCCAGCAGCTTACGGACAGGGAACACTGAAGCTTTCTTT | CASSLRTGNTEAFF | TRBV11-2 | TRBD1 | . | TRBJ1-1
TGCGCCAGCAGCTTGGAGGTATCCCGCGATACGCAGTATTTT | CASSLEVSRDTQYF | TRBV5-1 | . | . | TRBJ2-3
TGTGCCAGCAGTTTGTCGGGTAGCTCCTACGAGCAGTACTTC | CASSLSGSSYEQYF | TRBV27 | . | . | TRBJ2-7
TGTGCCAGCTCACTTTGGACTAGCGGGAGGGAAGAGACCCAGTACTTC | CASSLWTSGREETQYF | TRBV18 | TRBD2 | once | TRBJ2-5
TGCGCCAGCAGCCAGTACAGGGAAACTGAAGCTTTCTTT | CASSQYRETEAFF | TRBV4-1 | . | few | TRBJ1-1
TGTGCCAGCAGACAACAGGGTTCCTCCTACGAGCAGTACTTC | CASRQQGSSYEQYF | TRBV7-9 | . | . | TRBJ2-7
TGTGCCAGCAGCCATCCCTCTACGGGGGAGCTGTTTTTT | CASSHPSTGELFF | TRBV4-2 | . | . | TRBJ2-2
TGCAGCGTTGGGTTAGCGGGAGGGCCGATTACGCAGTATTTT | CSVGLAGGPITQYF | TRBV29-1 | TRBD2 | . | TRBJ2-3
TGTGCCAGCGGGCGCCTAGCGGGAGGGCTAGATACGCAGTATTTT | CASGRLAGGLDTQYF | TRBV2 | TRBD2 | once | TRBJ2-3
TGCGCCAGCAGCTTGATGGGCTCCTACAATGAGCAGTTCTTC | CASSLMGSYNEQFF | TRBV5-1 | . | medium-sized | TRBJ2-1
TGTGCCAGCAGCTTGGCGACTAGCGGGAGGGCCGATGAGCAGTTCTTC | CASSLATSGRADEQFF | TRBV7-9 | TRBD2 | . | TRBJ2-1
TGCGCCAGCAGCCAGGGACTAGCGGGAAACGAAGAGCAGTTCTTC | CASSQGLAGNEEQFF | TRBV4-1 | TRBD2 | once | TRBJ2-1
TGTGCCAGCAGCCGGTTTCAAACCTACGAGCAGTACTTC | CASSRFQTYEQYF | TRBV14 | . | . | TRBJ2-7
TGTGCCAGCAGCGAAATTCACAATGAGCAGTTCTTC | CASSEIHNEQFF | TRBV7-2 | . | once | TRBJ2-1
TGTGCCAGCAGCGCTGACAGGGACCTAGGGTATAGCAATCAGCCCCAGCATTTT | CASSADRDLGYSNQPQHF | TRBV9 | TRBD1 | . | TRBJ1-5
TGTGCCAGCAGCTCCCCTCTCGGGAGCGATGAGCAGTTCTTC | CASSSPLGSDEQFF | TRBV7-9 | . | . | TRBJ2-1
TGTGCCAGCAGTTTAAGGACAGGCCTTTCCTACGAGCAGTACTTC | CASSLRTGLSYEQYF | TRBV28 | TRBD1 | . | TRBJ2-7
TGTGCCAGCAGTTACCAGGGACACACAGATACGCAGTATTTT | CASSYQGHTDTQYF | TRBV6-6 | . | . | TRBJ2-3
TGCGCCAGCAGCCCCCGGGACGCGAGCTACAATGAGCAGTTCTTC | CASSPRDASYNEQFF | TRBV4-3 | . | . | TRBJ2-1
TGTGCCAGCAGCTTAGCGGCTAGCGGCTACGAGCAGTACTTC | CASSLAASGYEQYF | TRBV11-2 | TRBD2 | . | TRBJ2-7
TGTGCCAGCAGCCCCTTGACAGGGATGAACACTGAAGCTTTCTTT | CASSPLTGMNTEAFF | TRBV7-9 | TRBD1 | few | TRBJ1-1
TGTGCCAGCAGTCGTGAGAGCGGGCCAGTCTCCTACAATGAGCAGTTCTTC | CASSRESGPVSYNEQFF | TRBV27 | . | . | TRBJ2-1
TGTGCCAGTAGTTTGGGACTAGCAGGCTACGAGCAGTACTTC | CASSLGLAGYEQYF | TRBV19 | TRBD2 | . | TRBJ2-7
TGTGCCAGCTCATGGGGGAGCGGGGGGGGTAATGGGCAGTACTTC | CASSWGSGGGNGQYF | TRBV28 | TRBD2 | . | TRBJ2-7
TGTGCCAGCAGCCTACAGGTATATATGAACACTGAAGCTTTCTTT | CASSLQVYMNTEAFF | TRBV13 | . | . | TRBJ1-1
TGTGCCAGCAGTGGGCCAGAAGACTACAATGAGCAGTTCTTC | CASSGPEDYNEQFF | TRBV2 | . | . | TRBJ2-1
TGTGCCAGCAGCTTAGGACGGGAGCTCACGCAGTATTTT | CASSLGRELTQYF | TRBV7-2 | . | . | TRBJ2-3
TGTGCCAGCAGTGAAGTTACCCTGGACACTGAAGCTTTCTTT | CASSEVTLDTEAFF | TRBV6-1 | . | . | TRBJ1-1
TGTGCCAGCAGCTTAGGACTAGCCAGCACAGATACGCAGTATTTT | CASSLGLASTDTQYF | TRBV5-4 | TRBD2 | once | TRBJ2-3
TGTGCCAGCAGCCCAGGGGCCGGGACCAAGCAGTTCTTC | CASSPGAGTKQFF | TRBV7-2 | . | . | TRBJ2-1
TGTGCCAGTACCCCCACCGGTAAGAACACTGAAGCTTTCTTT | CASTPTGKNTEAFF | TRBV19 | . | few | TRBJ1-1